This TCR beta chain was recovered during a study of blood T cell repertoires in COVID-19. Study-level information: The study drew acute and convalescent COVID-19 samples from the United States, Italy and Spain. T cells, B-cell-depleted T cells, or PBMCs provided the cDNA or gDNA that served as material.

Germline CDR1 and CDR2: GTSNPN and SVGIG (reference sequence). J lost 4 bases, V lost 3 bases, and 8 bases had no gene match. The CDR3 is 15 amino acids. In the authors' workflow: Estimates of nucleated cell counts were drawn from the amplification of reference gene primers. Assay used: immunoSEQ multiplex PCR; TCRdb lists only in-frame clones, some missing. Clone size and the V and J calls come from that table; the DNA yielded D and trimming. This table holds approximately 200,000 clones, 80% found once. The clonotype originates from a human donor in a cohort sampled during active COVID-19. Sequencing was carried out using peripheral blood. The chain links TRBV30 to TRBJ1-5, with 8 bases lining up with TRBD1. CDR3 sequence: CAWRASTGANQPQHF. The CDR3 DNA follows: TGTGCCTGGAGAGCATCGACAGGGGCGAATCAGCCCCAGCATTTT. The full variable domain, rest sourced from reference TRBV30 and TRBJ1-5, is SQTIHQWPATLVQPVGSPLSLECTVEGTSNPNLYWYRQAAGRGLQLLFYSVGIGQISSEVPQNLSASRPQDRQFILSSKKLLLSDSGFYLCAWRASTGANQPQHFGDGTRLSIL.